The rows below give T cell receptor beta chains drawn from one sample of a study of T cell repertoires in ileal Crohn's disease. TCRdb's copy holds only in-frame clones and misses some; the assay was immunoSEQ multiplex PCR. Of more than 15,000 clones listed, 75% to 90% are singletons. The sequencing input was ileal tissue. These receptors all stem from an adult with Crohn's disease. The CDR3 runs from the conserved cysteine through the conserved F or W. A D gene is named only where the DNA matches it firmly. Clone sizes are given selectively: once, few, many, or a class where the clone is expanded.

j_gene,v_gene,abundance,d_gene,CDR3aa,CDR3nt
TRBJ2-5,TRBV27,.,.,CASSTLAEGETQYF,TGTGCCAGCAGTACCCTGGCAGAGGGAGAGACCCAGTACTTC
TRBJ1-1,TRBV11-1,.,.,CASSIRVTEAFF,TGTGCCAGCAGTATCAGGGTCACTGAAGCTTTCTTT
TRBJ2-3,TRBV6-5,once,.,CASRRTDTQYF,TGTGCCAGCAGGAGAACGGATACGCAGTATTTT
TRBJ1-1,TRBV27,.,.,CASSNTLNRVAFF,TGTGCCAGCAGTAATACTCTAAACAGGGTTGCTTTCTTT
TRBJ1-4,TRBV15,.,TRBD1,CATSPSQGELDNEKLFF,TGTGCCACCAGCCCGTCGCAGGGGGAATTGGATAATGAAAAACTGTTTTTT
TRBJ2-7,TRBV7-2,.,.,CASSVTGQISYEQYF,TGTGCCAGCAGCGTAACAGGACAGATCTCCTACGAGCAGTACTTC
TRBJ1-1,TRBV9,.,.,CASSAPEELGLMNTEAFF,TGTGCCAGCAGCGCCCCGGAGGAGTTAGGACTCATGAACACTGAAGCTTTCTTT
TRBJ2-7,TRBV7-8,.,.,CASRNQGYEQYF,TGTGCCAGCAGGAATCAGGGGTACGAGCAGTACTTC
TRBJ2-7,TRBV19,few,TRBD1,CASSPGTGVSEQYF,TGTGCCAGTAGCCCCGGGACAGGTGTCTCCGAGCAGTACTTC
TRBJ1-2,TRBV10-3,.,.,CAISERARESGYTF,TGTGCCATCAGTGAAAGGGCCAGGGAATCTGGCTACACCTTC
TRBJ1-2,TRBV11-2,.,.,CASSPGDGYYGYTF,TGTGCCAGCAGCCCAGGTGATGGATACTATGGCTACACCTTC
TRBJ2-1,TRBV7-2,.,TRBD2,CASSLGAAGGPYNEQFF,TGTGCCAGCAGCTTAGGGGCAGCGGGGGGGCCCTACAATGAGCAGTTCTTC
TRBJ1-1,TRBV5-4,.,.,CASSPVGGYRNTEAFF,TGTGCCAGCAGCCCTGTCGGGGGTTATAGGAACACTGAAGCTTTCTTT
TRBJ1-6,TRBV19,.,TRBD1,CASRGPGQGASPLHF,TGTGCCAGTAGGGGGCCGGGACAGGGGGCCTCACCCCTCCACTTT
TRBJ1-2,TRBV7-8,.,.,CASTLRGANYGYTF,TGTGCCAGCACCCTCCGGGGGGCTAACTATGGCTACACCTTC
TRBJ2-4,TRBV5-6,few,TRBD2,CASRRGGAKNIQYF,TGTGCCAGCAGACGGGGGGGAGCCAAAAACATTCAGTACTTC
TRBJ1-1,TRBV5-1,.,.,CASSLGQVNTEAFF,TGCGCCAGCAGCTTGGGTCAGGTGAACACTGAAGCTTTCTTT
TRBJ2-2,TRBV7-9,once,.,CASSLATGIGELFF,TGTGCCAGCAGCTTAGCCACAGGGATCGGGGAGCTGTTTTTT
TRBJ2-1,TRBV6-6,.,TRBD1,CASKPTGTGVRNEQFF,TGTGCCAGCAAACCTACCGGGACAGGGGTACGCAATGAGCAGTTCTTC
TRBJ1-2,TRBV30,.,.,CAWSPTEKLYGYTF,TGTGCCTGGAGCCCGACAGAAAAGCTCTATGGCTACACCTTC
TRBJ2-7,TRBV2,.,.,CATRTQGPSYEQYF,TGTGCCACTAGAACCCAGGGTCCCTCTTACGAGCAGTACTTC
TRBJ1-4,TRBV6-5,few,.,CASSYGAGSTNEKLFF,TGTGCCAGCAGTTACGGAGCAGGGTCAACTAATGAAAAACTGTTTTTT
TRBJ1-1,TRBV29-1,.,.,CTGASGGTEAFF,TGCACCGGGGCCTCGGGAGGGACTGAAGCTTTCTTT
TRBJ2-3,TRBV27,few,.,CASTAGRGTDTQYF,TGTGCCAGCACCGCGGGACGGGGAACGGATACGCAGTATTTT
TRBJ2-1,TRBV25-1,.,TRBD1,CASSPWDRGHGEQFF,TGTGCCAGCAGTCCATGGGACAGGGGTCACGGTGAGCAGTTCTTC
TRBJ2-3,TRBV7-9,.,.,CASSSIDTQYF,TGTGCCAGCAGCTCAATAGATACGCAGTATTTT
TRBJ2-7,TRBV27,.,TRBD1,CASSGDSLIYEQYF,TGTGCCAGCAGTGGGGACAGCCTAATCTACGAGCAGTACTTC
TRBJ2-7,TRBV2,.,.,CAILQGSSLRENEQYF,TGTGCCATCCTACAAGGGAGTTCCCTCAGAGAAAACGAGCAGTACTTC
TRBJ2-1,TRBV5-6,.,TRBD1,CASSPDRGRPGANEQFF,TGTGCCAGCAGCCCGGACAGGGGGCGACCTGGGGCCAATGAGCAGTTCTTC
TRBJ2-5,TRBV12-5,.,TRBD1,CASGLQGRGLRTETQYF,TGTGCTAGTGGTTTGCAGGGCAGGGGGCTAAGGACAGAGACCCAGTACTTC
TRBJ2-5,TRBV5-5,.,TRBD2,CASSSGLDLGGAQYF,TGTGCCAGCAGCTCGGGACTAGACCTGGGAGGTGCCCAGTACTTC
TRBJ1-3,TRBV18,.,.,CASSPPARGGNTIYF,TGTGCCAGCTCACCACCGGCCAGGGGTGGAAACACCATATATTTT
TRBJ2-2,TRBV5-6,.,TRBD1,CASTRYGTGNTGELFF,TGTGCCAGCACCCGGTACGGGACAGGGAACACCGGGGAGCTGTTTTTT
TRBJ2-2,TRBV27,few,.,CASSSTGAGELFF,TGTGCCAGCAGTTCAACGGGGGCCGGGGAGCTGTTTTTT
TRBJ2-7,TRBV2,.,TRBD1,CASIRTGQSYEQYF,TGTGCCAGCATAAGGACGGGACAGTCCTACGAGCAGTACTTC
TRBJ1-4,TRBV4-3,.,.,CASSQGVGRTNEKLFF,TGCGCCAGCAGCCAAGGGGTGGGGCGAACTAATGAAAAACTGTTTTTT
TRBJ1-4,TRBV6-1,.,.,CASSEEGVINEKLFF,TGTGCCAGCAGTGAAGAGGGGGTAATTAATGAAAAACTGTTTTTT
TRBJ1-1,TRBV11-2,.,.,CASSPPGQMNTEAFF,TGTGCCAGCAGCCCCCCCGGACAGATGAACACTGAAGCTTTCTTT
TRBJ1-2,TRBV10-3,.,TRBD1,CAISPQGGGYTF,TGTGCCATCAGCCCACAGGGGGGCGGCTACACCTTC
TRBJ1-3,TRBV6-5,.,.,CASSYSGKAGNTIYF,TGTGCCAGCAGTTACTCCGGGAAAGCTGGAAACACCATATATTTT
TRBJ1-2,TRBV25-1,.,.,CASSEPEGLYGYTF,TGTGCCAGCAGTGAACCGGAGGGACTCTATGGCTACACCTTC
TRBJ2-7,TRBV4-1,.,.,CASSQGWGDSYEQYF,TGCGCCAGCAGCCAAGGTTGGGGGGACTCCTACGAGCAGTACTTC
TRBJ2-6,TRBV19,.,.,CASSISNVISGANVLTF,TGTGCCAGTAGTATTAGCAACGTCATCTCTGGGGCCAACGTCCTGACTTTC
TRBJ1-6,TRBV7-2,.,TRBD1,CASSLGDRKKSPLHF,TGTGCCAGCAGCTTAGGGGACAGGAAAAAGTCACCCCTCCACTTT
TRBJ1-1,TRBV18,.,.,CASSPDRLRNTEAFF,TGTGCCAGCTCGCCAGACAGGTTGAGAAACACTGAAGCTTTCTTT
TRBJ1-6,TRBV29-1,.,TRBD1,CSVGDRGNSPLHF,TGCAGCGTGGGTGACAGGGGGAATTCACCCCTCCACTTT
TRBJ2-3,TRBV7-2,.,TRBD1,CASSPSGTGVDTQYF,TGTGCCAGCAGCCCGTCCGGGACAGGGGTAGATACGCAGTATTTT
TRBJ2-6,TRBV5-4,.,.,CASSFAQGFSGANVLTF,TGTGCCAGCAGCTTTGCCCAGGGGTTCTCTGGGGCCAACGTCCTGACTTTC
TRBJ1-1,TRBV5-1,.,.,CASSSRGGNTEAFF,TGCGCCAGCAGCTCTAGGGGGGGGAACACTGAAGCTTTCTTT